This TCR beta chain derives from a study of CD8+ T cells in alopecia areata. For the study at large: Treated patients took oral tofacitinib at 5 to 10 mg twice daily.

Treatment reported: oral pan-JAK inhibitor, 5-10 mg twice daily. Extraction of RNA preceded its reverse transcription into cDNA, which served as the sequencing template. The table came from immunoSEQ multiplex PCR; TCRdb's copy has only in-frame clones and leaves some out. The table lists about 190,000 clones, 60% of them singletons. There are 15 residues in the CDR3. The V gene's germline CDR1 is SGHRS and CDR2 YFSETQ. J gave up 9 bases and V 3 bases, and 12 bases lay outside the gene matches. The sample consisted of CD4+ T cells sorted from blood, taken at week 24, from a patient treated with tofacitinib. The chain combines TRBV5-1 with TRBJ2-7, with 10 nucleotides matching TRBD1. The receptor's source is a human donor with alopecia areata. Here the CDR3 reads CASSSGTGATLGQYF. The CDR3 region has the DNA TGCGCCAGCAGCTCCGGGACAGGGGCCACCTTGGGGCAGTACTTC.